These 13 T cell receptor beta chains originate from one sample sequenced in a study of PD-1 blockade in mismatch repair-deficient tumors. Repertoires were generated with immunoSEQ multiplex PCR, while TCRdb's copy carries only in-frame clones and drops some. Of 70,000 to 95,000 clones listed, roughly 80% are singletons. Material: peripheral blood, obtained 44 weeks after starting pembrolizumab. These receptors all stem from an adult with mismatch repair-deficient cancer.

On this clone: The sample contains more than one DNA sequence encoding this CDR3. The chain joins TRBV5-6 to TRBJ1-1; possible D gene TRBD1, 5 bases. The CDR3 has 14 amino acids. V was clipped by 0 bases and J by 4 bases, with 10 bases between them. Germline V gene sequence: CDR1 SGHDT, CDR2 YYEEEE. CDR3 sequence reads: CASSLGQGITEAFF. The CDR3 bases are TGTGCCAGCAGCTTGGGGCAGGGAATCACTGAAGCTTTCTTT.

This clone was detected only a few times. V is TRBV19 and J is TRBJ1-2, with 7 positions matching TRBD1. The germline V gene encodes CDR1 LNHDA and CDR2 SQIVND (reference sequence). There are 14 residues in the CDR3. V lost 7 bases to trimming and J lost 11 bases; unmatched junction nucleotides: 16. The CDR3 DNA reads as TGTGCCAGTACTTCAACCCGGGACAGTGCGTTGTACACCTTC. Translated: CASTSTRDSALYTF.

This rearrangement joins TRBV5-6 to TRBJ2-1, with TRBD2 matching over 13 bases. This CDR3 is built from 17 residues. Trimming removed 3 bases from V and 8 bases from J; junction bases left unmatched: 11. The germline gives CDR1 SGHDT, CDR2 YYEEEE. The CDR3 region has the DNA TGTGCCAGCAGCTACCCCGCCGGACTAGCGGGAGTGGATGAGCAGTTCTTC. Protein: CASSYPAGLAGVDEQFF.

This clone was recorded only once. The V gene is TRBV4-3, the J gene TRBJ2-3, with no clear D. Trimming took 1 base from V and 0 from J, leaving 11 bases between them. Germline V gene sequence: CDR1 LGHNA, CDR2 YSLEER. This CDR3 contains 16 residues. The CDR3: CASSQAVTTSTDTQYF. Written as DNA, the CDR3 is TGCGCCAGCAGCCAAGCGGTTACCACTAGCACAGATACGCAGTATTTT.

The chain employs TRBV5-1 and TRBJ2-1, with D unclear. Germline values: CDR1 SGHRS, CDR2 YFSETQ. This CDR3 is built from 15 residues. V lost 0 bases and J 2 bases, leaving 9 bases between the germline ends. The DNA for the CDR3 is TGCGCCAGCAGCTTGGGAGATTCCCCCTACAATGAGCAGTTCTTC. It codes for CASSLGDSPYNEQFF.

This chain uses TRBV5-6 with TRBJ2-3; no firm D call. V was cut by 2 bases and J by 3 bases, with 7 bases left in between. In germline, CDR1 is SGHDT, CDR2 YYEEEE. This CDR3 is built from 13 residues. The CDR3 sequence: CASSLLETDTQYF. CDR3 in DNA: TGTGCCAGCAGCTTACTCGAAACAGATACGCAGTATTTT.

This chain links TRBV5-4 with TRBJ2-1; the match to TRBD2 covers 13 bases. The germline V gene has CDR1 SGHNT and CDR2 YYREEE (reference sequence). The CDR3 totals 15 residues. The junction had 1 base not matched to a gene; V was cut back by 0 bases and J by 7 bases. In DNA form, the CDR3 reads TGTGCCAGCAGCTTGGGGACTAGCGGGAGAAATGAGCAGTTCTTC. Protein sequence: CASSLGTSGRNEQFF.

V gene TRBV11-3 combines with J gene TRBJ1-1, with a weak D call TRBD1 (6 bases). CDR3 length: 16 amino acids. Germline lookup yields CDR1 SGHNT and CDR2 YENEEA. Trimming took 1 base from V and 0 from J, leaving 12 bases between them. The CDR3 nucleotides are TGTGCCAGCAGCTTAGCTCGGGGGCAAATGAACACTGAAGCTTTCTTT. Translating it yields CASSLARGQMNTEAFF.

The chain recombines TRBV18 with TRBJ2-3; tentative D call: TRBD1 (5 bases). This CDR3 spans 15 amino acids. Germline V gene lookup returns CDR1 KGHSH and CDR2 LQKENI. Between the trimmed V and J ends, which lost 2 bases and 1 base, there was a span of 10 bases. Written as DNA, the CDR3 is TGTGCCAGCTCACCAGTCAGGGCGGGCACAGATACGCAGTATTTT. The encoded protein is CASSPVRAGTDTQYF.

This clone has more than one count but fewer than ten. V and J are TRBV6-6 and TRBJ2-7; D perhaps matches TRBD1 (5 bases). Trimming removed 1 base at V and 4 bases at J, with 14 bases between. CDR1 is MNHNY and CDR2 is SVGAGI in the germline V gene (reference sequence). This CDR3 comprises 15 residues. In DNA form, the CDR3 reads TGTGCCAGCAGTTACTTCCCCGAAAGGGGATACGAGCAGTACTTC. As protein: CASSYFPERGYEQYF.

The J gene is TRBJ2-7, the V gene TRBV14; D is unclear. With 0 bases removed from V and 2 bases from J, the gap between germline ends came to 5 bases. The germline CDR1 and CDR2 sequences are SGHDN and FVKESK. The CDR3 loop spans 13 amino acids. This CDR3 reads CASSQDLTYEQYF. The CDR3 DNA reads as TGTGCCAGCAGCCAAGATTTAACCTACGAGCAGTACTTC.

The chain combines TRBV27 with TRBJ1-5; D call uncertain. CDR3 size: 16 residues. V was cut by 2 bases and J by 0 bases, with 11 bases left in between. Germline V CDR1 and CDR2: MNHEY, SMNVEV (reference sequence). The CDR3 is CASSLVLGYSNQPQHF. Written as DNA, the CDR3 is TGTGCCAGCAGTTTAGTTCTGGGATATAGCAATCAGCCCCAGCATTTT.

V usage is TRBV9 and J usage is TRBJ1-4; D is perhaps TRBD1 (5 bases). The germline CDR1 and CDR2 sequences are SGDLS and YYNGEE. Trimming pared 1 base from V and 8 bases from J, leaving 12 bases between. This CDR3 is 14 amino acids long. The CDR3, as DNA: TGTGCCAGCAGCGTAATAAGGGGTGGGGAAAAACTGTTTTTT. Its translation is CASSVIRGGEKLFF.